These 29 T cell receptor beta chains came from one sample sequenced in a study of control samples from healthy donors and cancer patients. Assay: immunoSEQ multiplex PCR; the TCRdb copy retains only in-frame clones and omits some. Here the sample spans 90,000 to 100,000 clones, around 80% being singletons. Sequencing was performed on blood. The origin of the receptors is a woman aged 25 to 39 in good health.

This chain joins TRBV19 and TRBJ2-3; 7 nucleotides line up with TRBD2. Germline CDR1 LNHDA, CDR2 SQIVND (reference sequence). The ends lost 5 bases at V and 3 bases at J; junction bases unmatched: 8. There are 15 residues in the CDR3. The CDR3 region has the DNA TGTGCCAGTAGTCATGCCGGGGGGATTACAGATACGCAGTATTTT. Translating gives CASSHAGGITDTQYF.

V gene TRBV7-8 combines with J gene TRBJ1-4; D might be TRBD1 (5 bases). Per germline, CDR1 SGHVS and CDR2 FQNEAQ. CDR3 length equals 15 residues. The V and J ends lost 4 bases and 0 bases respectively, with 9 bases between them. The DNA of the CDR3 is TGTGCCAGCAGCTCTGACAGAGCAACTAATGAAAAACTGTTTTTT. It encodes CASSSDRATNEKLFF. Full variable domain (outside the CDR3, taken from reference TRBV7-8 and TRBJ1-4): GAGVSQSPRYKVAKRGQDVALRCDPISGHVSLFWYQQALGQGPEFLTYFQNEAQLDKSGLPSDRFFAERPEGSVSTLKIQRTQQEDSAVYLCASSSDRATNEKLFFGSGTQLSVL.

This clone was recorded once. The V gene is TRBV9, the J gene TRBJ2-7; D gene uncertain. V lost 0 bases and J lost 1, with 8 bases in between. Per germline, CDR1 SGDLS and CDR2 YYNGEE. The CDR3 length is 14 residues. CDR3 DNA: TGTGCCAGCAGCGTAGATCCGGGTTCCTACGAGCAGTACTTC. Translated, it gives CASSVDPGSYEQYF. The whole variable domain, remainder taken from reference TRBV9 and TRBJ2-7, is DSGVTQTPKHLITATGQRVTLRCSPRSGDLSVYWYQQSLDQGLQFLIQYYNGEERAKGNILERFSAQQFPDLHSELNLSSLELGDSALYFCASSVDPGSYEQYFGPGTRLTVT.

The chain links TRBV5-1 to TRBJ2-6, with 7 bases identical to TRBD1. Germline-derived CDR1 and CDR2 are SGHRS and YFSETQ. CDR3 length: 15 residues. The junction had 2 bases not matched to a gene; V was cut back by 2 bases and J by 3 bases. As DNA, the CDR3 is TGCGCCAGCAGCTTTTCAGGGGGTGGGGCCAACGTCCTGACTTTC. It specifies CASSFSGGGANVLTF.

Here the CDR3 DNA reads TGTGCCAGCAGCGACCCGGACACAGAAGAAGAGACCCAGTACTTC. Its protein product is CASSDPDTEEETQYF. This chain uses TRBV5-4 with TRBJ2-5, with a possible D match to TRBD1 (5 bases). This CDR3 has 15 residues. V lost 4 bases and J lost 3, with 16 bases in between. Germline values: CDR1 SGHNT, CDR2 YYREEE (reference sequence).

This clone occurred a few times. The chain is built from TRBV10-3 and TRBJ1-1; TRBD1 matches 8 bases. Looked up from germline, CDR1 is ENHRY and CDR2 is SYGVKD. The V and J ends lost 6 bases and 1 base, in that order; junction bases with no gene match: 4. The CDR3 runs 14 residues. This chain's CDR3 is CAIRNDRGNTEAFF. The CDR3 bases are TGTGCCATCAGAAATGACAGGGGGAACACTGAAGCTTTCTTT.

The chain employs TRBV10-3 and TRBJ1-1; the D gene is possibly TRBD1 (6 bases). CDR1 and CDR2 from the germline V gene are ENHRY and SYGVKD. CDR3 length: 15 amino acids. The V end was cut by 3 bases, the J end by 4 bases, with 15 bases between. As DNA, the CDR3 is TGTGCCATCAGTGAACGACAGGAAGACGGCACTGAAGCTTTCTTT. Protein: CAISERQEDGTEAFF.

The chain uses TRBV24-1 and TRBJ2-7, with TRBD1 matching 7 bases. Trimming took 2 bases from V and 7 from J; bases not matched to a gene: 7. The CDR3 extends over 14 amino acids. CDR1 and CDR2 from the germline V gene are KGHDR and SFDVKD. The CDR3 region is CATSDSHRGEEQYF. CDR3 DNA: TGTGCCACCAGTGATTCCCACAGGGGTGAAGAGCAGTACTTC.

CDR3 region: CALQTVRDGEQYF. CDR3 nucleotide sequence: TGTGCCCTTCAAACGGTAAGGGACGGGGAGCAGTACTTC. The chain carries TRBV10-3 and TRBJ2-7; D may correspond to TRBD1 or TRBD2 (5 bases each). The V gene's germline CDR1 is ENHRY and CDR2 SYGVKD. Trimming took off 11 bases at V and 7 bases at J, with 21 bases between the two ends. CDR3 length: 13 residues.

CDR3 nucleotides: TGTGCCAGCAGCTTAGGAGAGGGGGTTGAAGCTTTCTTT. Translated: CASSLGEGVEAFF. This chain connects TRBV7-8 to TRBJ1-1, with D possibly TRBD1 on 6 matching bases. Germline CDR1 reads SGHVS; CDR2 reads FQNEAQ. V was pared by 1 base and J by 7 bases, with 10 bases between. The CDR3 has 13 residues.

The genes are TRBV27 and TRBJ2-5; 8 bases agree with TRBD1. In germline, CDR1 is MNHEY, CDR2 SMNVEV (reference sequence). Losses at the gene ends were 5 bases for V and 5 bases for J; bases not matched to a gene: 7. The CDR3 length is 14 residues. The CDR3: CASSPYRGKETQYF. The CDR3 nucleotides read TGTGCCAGCAGTCCGTACAGGGGGAAGGAGACCCAGTACTTC.

This rearrangement joins TRBV15 to TRBJ1-5; D is undetermined. Trimming shortened V by 1 base and J by 4 bases, and 11 bases separated the two germline ends. CDR3 length: 15 residues. Germline assignment: CDR1 LNHNV and CDR2 YYDKDF (reference sequence). CDR3 DNA: TGTGCCACCAGCAGAGCTCCGGGTGCAAATCAGCCCCAGCATTTT. It yields the protein CATSRAPGANQPQHF.

This clone has a handful of counts. The chain carries TRBV7-8 and TRBJ1-5, with D unresolved. Trimming took 5 bases from V and 3 from J, leaving 20 bases between them. CDR1 and CDR2 from the germline V gene are SGHVS and FQNEAQ. CDR3 length equals 17 residues. The CDR3 spells CASSLNMRATDNQPQHF. CDR3 nucleotides: TGTGCCAGCAGCCTAAACATGAGAGCTACGGACAATCAGCCCCAGCATTTT.

This chain uses TRBV7-8 with TRBJ2-7, with TRBD1 identical over 10 bases. Germline V CDR1 and CDR2: SGHVS, FQNEAQ. V trimming: 1 base; J trimming: 6 bases; junction bases outside the gene matches: 6. This CDR3 has 15 residues. The CDR3 loop is CASSLDSGQGFEQYF. In DNA, the CDR3 is TGTGCCAGCAGCTTAGACTCGGGACAGGGGTTCGAGCAGTACTTC.

The rearrangement uses TRBV3-1 (or the pseudogene TRBV3-2) and TRBJ2-3; 12 nucleotides align to TRBD2. The V and J ends lost 0 bases and 2 bases, in that order; junction bases with no gene match: 6. This CDR3 is 18 amino acids long. The germline gives CDR1 LGHDT, CDR2 YNNKEL (reference sequence). The CDR3 sequence: CASSQDHLAGGYTDTQYF. The CDR3 region has the DNA TGTGCCAGCAGCCAAGATCACCTAGCGGGGGGGTACACAGATACGCAGTATTTT.

The rearrangement uses TRBV11-3 and TRBJ2-2; D not certain. The V gene lost 4 bases and the J gene lost 6 bases, with 15 bases spanning the gap. Looked up from germline, CDR1 is SGHNT and CDR2 is YENEEA. The length of the CDR3 is 15 residues. This CDR3 reads CASSSDLIEPGELFF. CDR3 DNA: TGTGCCAGCAGCTCGGACCTTATCGAGCCCGGGGAGCTGTTTTTT.

The genes are TRBV19 and TRBJ2-5; D perhaps matches TRBD1 (7 bases). V dropped 6 bases and J dropped 5 bases, with 13 bases sitting between them. This CDR3 is 13 amino acids long. Germline V gene data show CDR1 as LNHDA and CDR2 as SQIVND (reference sequence). In nucleotides, the CDR3 is TGTGCCAGTAGGGCCAGGGGGGAGGAGACCCAGTACTTC. This gives the protein CASRARGEETQYF.

The J gene is TRBJ2-6, the V gene TRBV5-6; D is unclear. CDR1 and CDR2 from the germline V gene are SGHDT and YYEEEE. The CDR3 is made up of 16 amino acids. V lost 4 bases and J 0 bases, leaving 11 bases between the germline ends. CDR3 in amino acids: CASSGGPSSGANVLTF. The CDR3 DNA follows: TGTGCCAGCAGCGGCGGCCCAAGCTCTGGGGCCAACGTCCTGACTTTC.

This clone was found a few times. The V and J genes are TRBV11-2 and TRBJ1-1; the D is unclear. Per the germline V gene, CDR1 is SGHAT and CDR2 is FQNNGV. This CDR3 contains 14 residues. V lost 1 base to trimming and J lost 0 bases, with 6 bases between them. CDR3 DNA: TGTGCCAGCAGCTTAGCACGGATGAACACTGAAGCTTTCTTT. This gives the protein CASSLARMNTEAFF.

This clone was seen once. The chain is built from TRBV12-3 or TRBV12-4 and TRBJ2-1; D is uncertain. CDR3 length equals 11 residues. V lost 5 bases, J lost 11 bases, and 10 bases lay in between. The CDR3 here is CASSRSEKQFF. The CDR3 nucleotides read TGTGCCAGCAGTCGTTCGGAAAAGCAGTTCTTC.

The chain recombines TRBV5-1 with TRBJ1-2; D ambiguous. V was pared by 1 base and J by 2 bases, with 6 bases between. The CDR3 covers 13 residues. From germline, CDR1 is SGHRS and CDR2 YFSETQ. The CDR3 reads CASSLQQNYGYTF. CDR3 coding DNA: TGCGCCAGCAGCTTGCAGCAGAACTATGGCTACACCTTC.

This chain links TRBV6-2 or TRBV6-3 with TRBJ1-1; unclear D gene. V lost 4 bases and J 5 bases, leaving 5 bases between the germline ends. There are 11 residues in the CDR3. The germline gives CDR1 MNHEY, CDR2 SVGEGT. The CDR3 sequence is CASSWMTEAFF. CDR3 sequence (DNA): TGTGCCAGCAGTTGGATGACTGAAGCTTTCTTT.

The chain joins TRBV25-1 to TRBJ1-4; D gene unclear. Germline V gives CDR1 MGHDK, CDR2 SYGVNS. The CDR3 contains 13 residues. V gave up 2 bases and J gave up 7 bases, with 8 bases separating them. The CDR3 region has the DNA TGTGCCAGCAGTGAACGATTTCGTGAAAAACTGTTTTTT. This codes for CASSERFREKLFF. Using reference TRBV25-1 and TRBJ1-4 for the parts outside the CDR3, the full variable domain is EADIYQTPRYLVIGTGKKITLECSQTMGHDKMYWYQQDPGMELHLIHYSYGVNSTEKGDLSSESTVSRIRTEHFPLTLESARPSHTSQYLCASSERFREKLFFGSGTQLSVL.

The chain combines TRBV19 with TRBJ2-2; D gene ambiguous. There are 15 residues in the CDR3. V dropped 2 bases and J dropped 3 bases, with 10 bases sitting between them. The germline gives CDR1 LNHDA, CDR2 SQIVND (reference sequence). CDR3 DNA: TGTGCCAGTAGTATAAACGTGGGTGACACCGGGGAGCTGTTTTTT. As protein: CASSINVGDTGELFF.

V is TRBV19 and J is TRBJ1-2; 7 positions match TRBD1. CDR1 is LNHDA and CDR2 is SQIVND in the germline V gene (reference sequence). The CDR3 is made up of 14 amino acids. With V trimmed by 7 bases and J by 2 bases, 7 bases remained unmatched. CDR3 loop: CASNTGQSNYGYTF. The CDR3 DNA reads TGTGCCAGTAATACGGGACAGTCCAACTATGGCTACACCTTC.

The count of this clone is one. The gene calls are TRBV7-2 and TRBJ2-7, with TRBD2 identical over 8 bases. The ends lost 5 bases at V and 5 bases at J; junction bases unmatched: 8. Looked up from germline, CDR1 is SGHTA and CDR2 is FQGNSA. The CDR3 loop spans 14 amino acids. CDR3 nucleotides: TGTGCCAGCAGCCAATCTAGCGGGCCCCACGAGCAGTACTTC. It is translated as CASSQSSGPHEQYF.

V and J are TRBV6-1 and TRBJ1-2; D ambiguous. This CDR3 region has 14 residues. Trimming stripped 0 bases from V and 11 bases from J, with 16 bases between. Looked up from germline, CDR1 is MNHNS and CDR2 is SASEGT. The CDR3 DNA sequence: TGTGCCAGCAGTGAAGCGCTTTGGCGAGGTGGATACACCTTC. Its translation is CASSEALWRGGYTF.

The chain employs TRBV5-1 and TRBJ2-2; no clear D. V lost 0 bases and J 3 bases, leaving 6 bases between the germline ends. The CDR3 covers 14 residues. CDR1 is SGHRS and CDR2 is YFSETQ in the germline V gene. For the CDR3, the DNA is TGCGCCAGCAGCTTGGTTTCGGACACCGGGGAGCTGTTTTTT. Amino acid sequence: CASSLVSDTGELFF. The variable domain in full, with the rest retrieved from reference TRBV5-1 and TRBJ2-2, is KAGVTQTPRYLIKTRGQQVTLSCSPISGHRSVSWYQQTPGQGLQFLFEYFSETQRNKGNFPGRFSGRQFSNSRSEMNVSTLELGDSALYLCASSLVSDTGELFFGEGSRLTVL.

V is TRBV6-2 or TRBV6-3 and J is TRBJ2-1; weak D call: TRBD2 (7 bases). The CDR3 sequence is 16 residues long. V lost 6 bases to trimming and J lost 5 bases, with 20 bases between them. Germline V gene data show CDR1 as MNHEY and CDR2 as SVGEGT. The CDR3 DNA is TGTGCCAGCAGCGACTCTGGGGGGGGCCTCCACAATGAGCAGTTCTTC. Translated: CASSDSGGGLHNEQFF.